These 29 T cell receptor beta chains were sequenced from one sample in a study of blood T cell repertoires in COVID-19. Using immunoSEQ multiplex PCR, the repertoire was profiled, and TCRdb retains in-frame clones only, with some absent. Among around 100,000 clones listed, 80% to 95% were seen once. The sequencing input was peripheral blood. The origin of the receptors is a human donor with active COVID-19. The donor label of this sample is uncertain.

V is TRBV5-4 and J is TRBJ1-6; D may be TRBD1 (5 bases). Trimming took off 4 bases at V and 8 bases at J, with 10 bases between the two ends. Looked up from germline, CDR1 is SGHNT and CDR2 is YYREEE (reference sequence). The CDR3 sequence is 13 residues long. CDR3 in DNA: TGTGCCAGCAGCGCCACGGGGGATTCACCCCTCCACTTT. It specifies CASSATGDSPLHF.

V and J are TRBV11-2 and TRBJ1-3; D gene unclear. Germline values: CDR1 SGHAT, CDR2 FQNNGV. V was shortened by 7 bases and J by 8 bases, with 15 bases between the two germline ends. This CDR3 region has 13 residues. The CDR3 protein is CASTLGPGYTIYF. CDR3 nucleotides: TGTGCCAGCACCCTGGGTCCGGGGTACACCATATATTTT. The entire variable domain, with the rest obtained from reference TRBV11-2 and TRBJ1-3, is as follows: EAGVAQSPRYKIIEKRQSVAFWCNPISGHATLYWYQQILGQGPKLLIQFQNNGVVDDSQLPKDRFSAERLKGVDSTLKIQPAKLEDSAVYLCASTLGPGYTIYFGEGSWLTVV.

The V and J genes are TRBV7-8 and TRBJ2-1, with D unresolved. The CDR3 runs to 14 residues. Looked up from germline, CDR1 is SGHVS and CDR2 is FQNEAQ. V was trimmed by 5 bases and J by 6 bases, leaving 14 bases between them. CDR3 in amino acids: CASSPERRINEQFF. The CDR3 bases are TGTGCCAGCAGCCCAGAGCGCCGAATCAATGAGCAGTTCTTC. Together with reference TRBV7-8 and TRBJ2-1, the CDR3 gives the full variable domain: GAGVSQSPRYKVAKRGQDVALRCDPISGHVSLFWYQQALGQGPEFLTYFQNEAQLDKSGLPSDRFFAERPEGSVSTLKIQRTQQEDSAVYLCASSPERRINEQFFGPGTRLTVL.

This chain uses TRBV29-1 with TRBJ1-1, with 7 bases identical to TRBD1. With V trimmed by 7 bases and J by 1 base, 6 bases remained unmatched. Germline V lookup: CDR1 SQVTM, CDR2 ANQGSEA. The CDR3 totals 13 residues. CDR3 protein: CSADRDPNTEAFF. As DNA, the CDR3 is TGCAGCGCCGACAGGGACCCGAACACTGAAGCTTTCTTT.

The gene calls are TRBV19 and TRBJ1-1; D remains unclear. The germline V and J ends were trimmed by 5 bases and 0 bases, with 7 bases remaining between them. CDR3 length: 13 amino acids. Germline values: CDR1 LNHDA, CDR2 SQIVND (reference sequence). This chain's CDR3 is CASSPQMNTEAFF. The CDR3 DNA reads as TGTGCCAGTAGTCCACAGATGAACACTGAAGCTTTCTTT.

The rearrangement uses TRBV7-3 and TRBJ2-3, with D possibly matching TRBD2 (6 bases). Per the germline V gene, CDR1 is SGHTA and CDR2 is FQGTGA. This CDR3 contains 16 residues. Trimming left V 5 bases short and J 6 bases short, with 21 bases between. The CDR3 region is CASSPAITRGSDTQYF. For the CDR3, the DNA is TGTGCCAGCAGCCCGGCTATAACCCGGGGGTCTGATACGCAGTATTTT.

This sequence joins TRBV3-1 (or the pseudogene TRBV3-2) and TRBJ2-7; TRBD1 is a possible D gene (5 bases). The germline gives CDR1 LGHDT, CDR2 YNNKEL (reference sequence). The V end lost 6 bases, the J end lost 0 bases, and 12 bases lay between the germline ends. The CDR3 is 14 amino acids. CDR3: CASSPRDHSYEQYF. The CDR3 bases are TGTGCCAGCAGTCCCAGGGATCACTCCTACGAGCAGTACTTC.

J is TRBJ2-3 and V is TRBV19, with D tentatively TRBD1 (5 bases). Per the germline V gene, CDR1 is LNHDA and CDR2 is SQIVND (reference sequence). The V end lost 5 bases, the J end lost 1 base, and 10 bases lay between the germline ends. The CDR3 length is 14 residues. CDR3 nucleotide sequence: TGTGCCAGTAGTTTGGGGCCTGGCACAGATACGCAGTATTTT. It is translated as CASSLGPGTDTQYF.

The chain couples TRBV7-9 to TRBJ2-3; tentatively, D is TRBD1 (6 bases). From germline, CDR1 is SEHNR and CDR2 FQNEAQ (reference sequence). V was pared by 5 bases and J by 1 base, with 13 bases between. The length of the CDR3 is 15 residues. The CDR3 nucleotides read TGTGCCAGCAGCCGACAGGCAGGGGGCACAGATACGCAGTATTTT. It is translated as CASSRQAGGTDTQYF.

The J gene is TRBJ1-2, the V gene TRBV5-5; weak D call: TRBD1 (6 bases). CDR1 is SGHKS and CDR2 is YYEKEE in the germline V gene (reference sequence). Trimming cost V 3 bases and J 4 bases, with 19 bases left between them. The CDR3 consists of 16 residues. The CDR3 DNA reads as TGTGCCAGCAGCTCCCAGACCTTGACAGGCTTCTATGGCTACACCTTC. Its protein is CASSSQTLTGFYGYTF.

This chain links TRBV19 with TRBJ1-6; 7 bases agree with TRBD1. Per germline, CDR1 LNHDA and CDR2 SQIVND (reference sequence). V dropped 6 bases and J dropped 0; count of bases not matched to a gene: 8. CDR3 size: 17 residues. This chain's CDR3 is CASRGDSESSYNSPLHF. The CDR3, as DNA: TGTGCCAGTAGAGGGGACAGCGAAAGCTCCTATAATTCACCCCTCCACTTT.

As regards this clone: Other DNA sequences in the same sample also yield this CDR3. The CDR3 DNA reads TGTGCCAGCAGGTCGCTCCGACAGGGTTCACCCCTCCACTTT. It yields the protein CASRSLRQGSPLHF. J is TRBJ1-6 and V is TRBV13, with 7 nucleotides matching TRBD1. CDR1 and CDR2 (germline): PRHDT, FYEKMQ (reference sequence). CDR3 size: 14 residues. Trimming took 6 bases from V and 9 from J; bases not matched to a gene: 8.

The V call is TRBV2, the J call TRBJ2-5; D is perhaps TRBD2 (6 bases). The CDR3 extends over 14 amino acids. CDR1 and CDR2 from the germline V gene are SNHLY and FYNNEI. V lost 2 bases, J lost 5 bases, and 12 bases lay in between. The CDR3 nucleotides are TGTGCCAGCAGTGAACCCAGGGCGGGGGAGACCCAGTACTTC. Its protein is CASSEPRAGETQYF. Full variable domain (remainder filled in from reference TRBV2 and TRBJ2-5): EPEVTQTPSHQVTQMGQEVILRCVPISNHLYFYWYRQILGQKVEFLVSFYNNEISEKSEIFDDQFSVERPDGSNFTLKIRSTKLEDSAMYFCASSEPRAGETQYFGPGTRLLVL.

This chain uses TRBV5-1 with TRBJ2-1, with TRBD2 matching over 9 bases. CDR3 length: 13 amino acids. V was clipped by 3 bases and J by 8 bases; unmatched bases: 3. From germline, CDR1 is SGHRS and CDR2 YFSETQ. The CDR3 DNA reads as TGCGCCAGCAGCTCGGGACTAGCCTATGAGCAGTTCTTC. Translating it yields CASSSGLAYEQFF.

This clone was seen just once. The J gene is TRBJ1-4, the V gene TRBV5-1, with 7 nucleotides matching TRBD1. Trimming cost V 1 base and J 3 bases; bases outside gene matches: 3. This CDR3 is 15 amino acids long. Germline V gives CDR1 SGHRS, CDR2 YFSETQ. In nucleotides, the CDR3 is TGCGCCAGCAGCTTGCGAACAGGGGCTAATGAAAAACTGTTTTTT. Translated, it gives CASSLRTGANEKLFF.

The chain joins TRBV9 to TRBJ1-1; D is ambiguous. The CDR3 is 15 amino acids. The V gene's germline CDR1 is SGDLS and CDR2 YYNGEE. The germline V and J ends were trimmed by 0 bases and 1 base, with 10 bases remaining between them. Written as DNA, the CDR3 is TGTGCCAGCAGCGTAGTATCTGGGCGGAACACTGAAGCTTTCTTT. This translates into CASSVVSGRNTEAFF.

This clone was observed once. The chain carries TRBV5-1 and TRBJ1-6, with no clear D. V was clipped by 0 bases and J by 5 bases, with 6 bases between them. This CDR3 is built from 14 residues. CDR1 is SGHRS and CDR2 is YFSETQ in the germline V gene. The CDR3 loop is CASSLGTDNSPLHF. In DNA, the CDR3 is TGCGCCAGCAGCTTGGGTACAGATAATTCACCCCTCCACTTT. The whole variable domain, filled in from reference TRBV5-1 and TRBJ1-6, reads KAGVTQTPRYLIKTRGQQVTLSCSPISGHRSVSWYQQTPGQGLQFLFEYFSETQRNKGNFPGRFSGRQFSNSRSEMNVSTLELGDSALYLCASSLGTDNSPLHFGNGTRLTVT.

Concerning this clone: The junction shows a germline mismatch at one end, possibly a read error. J is TRBJ2-7 and V is TRBV27, with 8 bases that match TRBD2. Looked up from germline, CDR1 is MNHEY and CDR2 is SMNVEV (reference sequence). The CDR3 length is 15 residues. CDR3 residues: CAGSPGVAGSYEQYF. CDR3 DNA sequence: TGTGCCGGCAGCCCTGGAGTAGCGGGATCCTACGAGCAGTACTTC.

V is TRBV6-5 and J is TRBJ2-4, with 8 bases matching TRBD1. This CDR3 spans 16 amino acids. Germline CDR1 reads MNHEY; CDR2 reads SVGAGI. With 4 bases clipped from V and 7 bases from J, the junction kept 12 bases outside the gene matches. CDR3 sequence reads: CASSSHPGGAENIQYF. The CDR3 nucleotides are TGTGCCAGCAGTTCTCACCCAGGGGGCGCGGAGAACATTCAGTACTTC.

This clone was seen a few times. CDR3 coding DNA: TGTGCCAGCAGTTACTCGGGACAGGGAGGTGGAAACACCATATATTTT. Its translation: CASSYSGQGGGNTIYF. The chain links TRBV6-6 to TRBJ1-3, with 9 bases lining up with TRBD1. Germline V lookup: CDR1 MNHNY, CDR2 SVGAGI (reference sequence). This CDR3 has 16 amino acids. J was trimmed by 3 bases and V by 0 bases; bases with no gene match: 3.

The genes are TRBV10-3 and TRBJ1-1; D gene unclear. Per germline, CDR1 ENHRY and CDR2 SYGVKD. The CDR3 is 17 amino acids. V was pared by 6 bases and J by 1 base, with 21 bases between. The CDR3 region has the DNA TGTGCCATCAGCGCTAGCTTACTGCGGACGGGGAACACTGAAGCTTTCTTT. Amino acids: CAISASLLRTGNTEAFF.

The rearrangement joins TRBV5-5 to TRBJ2-3; 8 nucleotides agree with TRBD1. V gave up 5 bases and J gave up 1 base; unmatched junction bases: 12. The CDR3 extends over 17 amino acids. The germline V gene has CDR1 SGHKS and CDR2 YYEKEE (reference sequence). DNA for the CDR3: TGTGCCAGCAGTTTTGAGGGGACAGGAAGAGGCACAGATACGCAGTATTTT. Residues: CASSFEGTGRGTDTQYF.

CDR3 region: CASSPYSLGLGELFF. In DNA, the CDR3 is TGTGCCAGCAGTCCTTACTCTCTAGGTCTCGGGGAGCTGTTTTTT. The chain carries TRBV27 and TRBJ2-2; D remains unclear. CDR1 and CDR2 (germline): MNHEY, SMNVEV (reference sequence). V lost 5 bases to trimming and J lost 7 bases, with 17 bases between them. This CDR3 region has 15 residues.

V gene TRBV5-6 combines with J gene TRBJ2-1; 11 nucleotides match TRBD1. This CDR3 has 16 residues. The ends lost 4 bases at V and 5 bases at J; junction bases unmatched: 8. The germline CDR1 and CDR2 sequences are SGHDT and YYEEEE. DNA for the CDR3: TGTGCCAGCAGCCCAAGGCCGGGACAGGGGGACAATGAGCAGTTCTTC. This translates into CASSPRPGQGDNEQFF.

V usage is TRBV28 and J usage is TRBJ1-2; TRBD1 matches at 12 bases. The CDR3 loop spans 13 amino acids. CDR1 and CDR2 from the germline V gene are MDHEN and SYDVKM. V shed 5 bases and J 12 bases; nucleotides not matched to a gene: 7. The CDR3 is CASSPGDRGQNTF. The CDR3 coding sequence is TGTGCCAGCAGTCCCGGGGACAGGGGGCAGAACACCTTC.

The chain combines TRBV2 with TRBJ1-4; D perhaps matches TRBD1 (6 bases). There are 18 residues in the CDR3. CDR1 SNHLY and CDR2 FYNNEI come from the germline V gene. The V and J ends lost 6 bases and 1 base respectively, with 21 bases between them. CDR3 in DNA: TGTGCCAGCAGACACCTTCGTCGGGAAGGGGGAACTAATGAAAAACTGTTTTTT. Its protein is CASRHLRREGGTNEKLFF.

The CDR3 loop reads CASSPHYTRYEQYF. The CDR3 region has the DNA TGCGCCAGCAGTCCACACTATACAAGATACGAGCAGTACTTC. The chain recombines TRBV10-1 with TRBJ2-7; D not resolved. The germline gives CDR1 WNHNN, CDR2 SYGVQD (reference sequence). Trimming removed 5 bases from V and 4 bases from J, with 15 bases in between. The CDR3 has 14 residues.

The gene calls are TRBV19 and TRBJ1-2; 7 bases are a match to TRBD1. CDR1 is LNHDA, CDR2 SQIVND, per germline (reference sequence). The CDR3 runs 14 residues. The V gene end was trimmed by 7 bases and the J gene end by 8 bases; junction bases not matched to a gene: 13. The CDR3 region has the DNA TGTGCCAGTATGGGGGACAGAAGCCTCAGCGGCTACACCTTC. It is translated as CASMGDRSLSGYTF.

The V gene is TRBV5-1, the J gene TRBJ1-2, with 10 bases matching TRBD1. J lost 3 bases, V lost 4 bases, and 6 bases had no gene match. Germline assignment: CDR1 SGHRS and CDR2 YFSETQ. The CDR3 length is 15 residues. Here the CDR3 reads CASSRGTGEDYGYTF. CDR3 nucleotides: TGCGCCAGCAGCCGAGGGACAGGGGAAGACTATGGCTACACCTTC. Supplemented by reference TRBV5-1 and TRBJ1-2, the full variable domain reads KAGVTQTPRYLIKTRGQQVTLSCSPISGHRSVSWYQQTPGQGLQFLFEYFSETQRNKGNFPGRFSGRQFSNSRSEMNVSTLELGDSALYLCASSRGTGEDYGYTFGSGTRLTVV.